This TCR beta chain was sequenced in a study of T cell responses to AZD1222 COVID-19 vaccine. Study-wide background: Timing groups of about 4 and about 12 weeks for second doses were pooled.

Here immunoSEQ multiplex PCR was the method, and the copy in TCRdb shows in-frame clones only, minus some. The top ten hold around 7% of the sample, which has 130,000 or so clones, 90% seen once. Study outcomes and limitations: Vaccine-associated CD4 TCRs ranged over spike, dominating at 160-218 and 743-854. As reported, nearly half of all spike-specific TCRs target variant regions that are unmutated.

Of note for this clone: Its antigen is not known.

The clonotype originates from an adult in good health. The sequencing here drew on peripheral blood, taken on day 0 of AZD1222 vaccination.

In DNA, the CDR3 is TGTGCCAGCAGCCGAGACAGTTCCTATAATTCACCCCTCCACTTT. It encodes CASSRDSSYNSPLHF. This rearrangement joins TRBV5-6 to TRBJ1-6; possible D gene TRBD1, 5 bases. Trimming shortened V by 4 bases and J by 1 base, and 9 bases separated the two germline ends. CDR1 is SGHDT and CDR2 is YYEEEE in the germline V gene. The CDR3 sequence is 15 residues long.